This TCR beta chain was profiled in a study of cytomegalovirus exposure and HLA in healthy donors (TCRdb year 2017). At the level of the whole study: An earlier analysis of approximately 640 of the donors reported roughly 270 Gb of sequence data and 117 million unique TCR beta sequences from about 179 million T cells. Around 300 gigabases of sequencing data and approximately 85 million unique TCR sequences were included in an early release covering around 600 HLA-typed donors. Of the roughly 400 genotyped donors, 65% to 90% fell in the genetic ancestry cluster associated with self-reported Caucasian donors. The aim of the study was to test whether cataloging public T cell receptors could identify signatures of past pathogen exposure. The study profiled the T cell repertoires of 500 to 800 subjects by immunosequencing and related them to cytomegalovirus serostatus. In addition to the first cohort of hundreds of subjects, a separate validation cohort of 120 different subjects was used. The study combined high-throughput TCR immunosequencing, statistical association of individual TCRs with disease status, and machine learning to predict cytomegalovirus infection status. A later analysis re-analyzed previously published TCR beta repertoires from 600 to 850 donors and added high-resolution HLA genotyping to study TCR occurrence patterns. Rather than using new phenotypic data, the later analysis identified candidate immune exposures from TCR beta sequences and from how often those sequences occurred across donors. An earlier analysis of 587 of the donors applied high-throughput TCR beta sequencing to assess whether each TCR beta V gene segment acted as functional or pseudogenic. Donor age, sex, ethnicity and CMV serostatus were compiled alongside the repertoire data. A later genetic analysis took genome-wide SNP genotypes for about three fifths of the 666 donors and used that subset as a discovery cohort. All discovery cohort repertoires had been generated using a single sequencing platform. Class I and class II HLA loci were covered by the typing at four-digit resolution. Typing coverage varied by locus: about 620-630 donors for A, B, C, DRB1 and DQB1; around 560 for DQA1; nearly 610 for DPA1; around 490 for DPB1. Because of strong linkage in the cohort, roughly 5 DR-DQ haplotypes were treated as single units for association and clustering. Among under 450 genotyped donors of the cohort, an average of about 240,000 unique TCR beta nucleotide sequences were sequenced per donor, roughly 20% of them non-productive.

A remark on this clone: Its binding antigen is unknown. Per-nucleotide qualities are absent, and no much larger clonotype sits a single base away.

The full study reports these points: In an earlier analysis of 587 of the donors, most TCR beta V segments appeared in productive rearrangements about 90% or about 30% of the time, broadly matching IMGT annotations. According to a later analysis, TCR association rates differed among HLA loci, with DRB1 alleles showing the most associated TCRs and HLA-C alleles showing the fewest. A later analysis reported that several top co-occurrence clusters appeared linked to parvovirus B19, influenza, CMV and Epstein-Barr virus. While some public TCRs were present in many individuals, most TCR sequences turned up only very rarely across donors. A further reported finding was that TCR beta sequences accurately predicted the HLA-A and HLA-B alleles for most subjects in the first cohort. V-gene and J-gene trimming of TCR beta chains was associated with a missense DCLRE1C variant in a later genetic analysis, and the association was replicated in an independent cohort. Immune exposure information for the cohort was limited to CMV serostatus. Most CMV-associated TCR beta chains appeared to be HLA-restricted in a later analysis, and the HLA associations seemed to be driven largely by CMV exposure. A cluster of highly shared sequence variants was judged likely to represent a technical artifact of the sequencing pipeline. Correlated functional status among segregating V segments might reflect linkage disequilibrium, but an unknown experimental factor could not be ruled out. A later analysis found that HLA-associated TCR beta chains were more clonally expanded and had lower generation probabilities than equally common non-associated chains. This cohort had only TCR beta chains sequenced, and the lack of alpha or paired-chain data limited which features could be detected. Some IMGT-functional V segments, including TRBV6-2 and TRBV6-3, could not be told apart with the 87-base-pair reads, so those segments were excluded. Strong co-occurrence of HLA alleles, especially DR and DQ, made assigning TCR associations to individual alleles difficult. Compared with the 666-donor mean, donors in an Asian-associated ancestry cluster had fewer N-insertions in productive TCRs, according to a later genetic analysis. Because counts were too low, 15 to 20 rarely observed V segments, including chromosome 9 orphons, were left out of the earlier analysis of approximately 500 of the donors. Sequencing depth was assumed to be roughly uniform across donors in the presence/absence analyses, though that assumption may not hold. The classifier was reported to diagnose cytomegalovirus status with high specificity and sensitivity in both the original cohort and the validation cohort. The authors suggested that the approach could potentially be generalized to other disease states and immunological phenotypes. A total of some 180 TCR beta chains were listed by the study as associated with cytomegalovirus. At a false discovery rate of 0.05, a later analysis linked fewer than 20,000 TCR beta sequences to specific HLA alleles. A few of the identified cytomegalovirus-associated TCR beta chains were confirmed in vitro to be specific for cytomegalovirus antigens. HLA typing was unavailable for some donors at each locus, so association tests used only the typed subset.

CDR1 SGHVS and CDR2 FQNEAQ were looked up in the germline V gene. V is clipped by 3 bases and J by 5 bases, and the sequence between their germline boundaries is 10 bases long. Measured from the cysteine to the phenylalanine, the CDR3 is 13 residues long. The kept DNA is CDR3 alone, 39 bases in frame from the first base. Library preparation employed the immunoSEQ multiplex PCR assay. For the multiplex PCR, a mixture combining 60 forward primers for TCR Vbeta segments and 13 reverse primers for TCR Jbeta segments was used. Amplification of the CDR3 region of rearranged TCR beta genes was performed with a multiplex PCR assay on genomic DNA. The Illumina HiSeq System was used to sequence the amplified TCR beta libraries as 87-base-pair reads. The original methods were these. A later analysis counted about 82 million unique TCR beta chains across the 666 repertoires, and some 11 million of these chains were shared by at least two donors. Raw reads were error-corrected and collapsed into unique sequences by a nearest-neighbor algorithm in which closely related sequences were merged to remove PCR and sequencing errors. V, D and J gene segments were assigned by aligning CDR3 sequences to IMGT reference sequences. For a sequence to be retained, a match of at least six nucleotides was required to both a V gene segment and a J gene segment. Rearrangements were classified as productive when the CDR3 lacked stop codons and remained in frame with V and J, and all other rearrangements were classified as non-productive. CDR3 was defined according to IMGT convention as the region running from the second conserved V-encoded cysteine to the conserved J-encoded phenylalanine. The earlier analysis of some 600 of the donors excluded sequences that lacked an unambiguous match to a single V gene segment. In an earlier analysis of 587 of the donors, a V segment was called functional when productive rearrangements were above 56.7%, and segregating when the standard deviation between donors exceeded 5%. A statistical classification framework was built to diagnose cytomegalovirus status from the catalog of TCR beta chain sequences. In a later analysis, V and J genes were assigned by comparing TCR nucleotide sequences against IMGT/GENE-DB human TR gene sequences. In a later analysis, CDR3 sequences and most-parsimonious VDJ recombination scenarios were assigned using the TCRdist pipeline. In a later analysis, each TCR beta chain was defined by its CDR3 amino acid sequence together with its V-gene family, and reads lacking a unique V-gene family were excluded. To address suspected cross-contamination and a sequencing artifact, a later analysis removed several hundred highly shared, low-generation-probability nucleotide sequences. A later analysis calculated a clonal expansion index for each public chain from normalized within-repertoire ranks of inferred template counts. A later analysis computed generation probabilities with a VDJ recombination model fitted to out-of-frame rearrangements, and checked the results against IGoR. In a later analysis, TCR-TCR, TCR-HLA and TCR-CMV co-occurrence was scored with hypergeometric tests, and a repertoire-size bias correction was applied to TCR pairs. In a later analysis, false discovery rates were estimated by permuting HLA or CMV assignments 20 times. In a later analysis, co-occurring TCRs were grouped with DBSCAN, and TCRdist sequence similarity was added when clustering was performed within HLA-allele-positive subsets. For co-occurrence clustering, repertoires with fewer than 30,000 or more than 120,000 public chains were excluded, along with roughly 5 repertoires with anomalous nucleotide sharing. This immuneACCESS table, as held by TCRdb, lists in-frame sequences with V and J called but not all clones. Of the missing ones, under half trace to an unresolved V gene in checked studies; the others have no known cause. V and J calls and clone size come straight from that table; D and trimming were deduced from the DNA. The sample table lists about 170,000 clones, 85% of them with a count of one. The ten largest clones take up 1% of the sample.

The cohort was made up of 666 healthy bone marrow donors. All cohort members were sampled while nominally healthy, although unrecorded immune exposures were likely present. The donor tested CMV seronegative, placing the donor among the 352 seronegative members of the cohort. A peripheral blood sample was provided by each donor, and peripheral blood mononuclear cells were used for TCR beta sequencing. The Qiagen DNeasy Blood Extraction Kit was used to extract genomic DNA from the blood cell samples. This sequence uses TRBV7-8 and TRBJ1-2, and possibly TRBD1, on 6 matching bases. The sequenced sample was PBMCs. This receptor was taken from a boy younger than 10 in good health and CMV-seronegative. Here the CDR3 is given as CASSFGRGYGYTF. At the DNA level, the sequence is TGTGCCAGCAGCTTTGGCAGGGGATATGGCTACACCTTC. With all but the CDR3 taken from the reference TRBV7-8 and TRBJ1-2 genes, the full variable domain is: GAGVSQSPRYKVAKRGQDVALRCDPISGHVSLFWYQQALGQGPEFLTYFQNEAQLDKSGLPSDRFFAERPEGSVSTLKIQRTQQEDSAVYLCASSFGRGYGYTFGSGTRLTVV.